These 14 T cell receptor beta chains originate from one sample sequenced in a study of T cell repertoires in cytomegalovirus infection. Antigens of these TCRs are unknown. TCRdb analysed the reads with MiXCR anew, one entry per CDR3 protein. Of about 270,000 distinct CDR3 sequences in the sample, roughly a fifth are singletons; the top ten hold about 20%. Specimen: cultured PBMCs, collected from culture after CMV antigen stimulation. These receptors all stem from a human donor in good health (CMV status not recorded). Some clones in this sample may be carry-over from other donors' samples.

The V gene is TRBV20-1, the J gene TRBJ2-5; 7 bases are a match to TRBD1. The CDR3 has 14 amino acids. The V and J ends lost 3 bases and 3 bases, in that order; junction bases with no gene match: 7. Germline loops: CDR1 DFQATT, CDR2 SNEGSKA (reference sequence). The CDR3 sequence is CSARTGPRKETQYF. CDR3 DNA: TGCAGTGCTAGGACAGGGCCGAGAAAAGAGACCCAGTACTTC.

This clonotype appeared a few times. V usage is TRBV27 and J usage is TRBJ1-2, with a possible D match to TRBD1 (5 bases). Germline V gene lookup returns CDR1 MNHEY and CDR2 SMNVEV (reference sequence). There are 16 residues in the CDR3. The V end was cut by 4 bases, the J end by 5 bases, with 20 bases between. For the CDR3, the DNA is TGTGCCAGCAGTTCGGGCCCAGGGAGGGCCTTTTATGGCTACACCTTC. Encoded protein: CASSSGPGRAFYGYTF.

This clonotype came up a few times. This chain connects TRBV11-3 to TRBJ1-2, with 7 bases fitting TRBD1. Trimming took 4 bases from V and 5 from J; bases not matched to a gene: 4. Per the germline V gene, CDR1 is SGHNT and CDR2 is YENEEA. This CDR3 region has 13 residues. CDR3 DNA: TGTGCCAGCAGCTCTGGGACAGAATATGGCTACACCTTC. Translation: CASSSGTEYGYTF.

The rearrangement joins TRBV19 to TRBJ1-5, with a possible D match to TRBD1 (6 bases). Germline V CDR1 and CDR2: LNHDA, SQIVND (reference sequence). Trimming shortened V by 3 bases and J by 5 bases, and 11 bases separated the two germline ends. The CDR3 covers 14 residues. Here the CDR3 DNA reads TGTGCCAGTAGTATCGAGGGGGTGGATCAGCCCCAGCATTTT. Translated, it gives CASSIEGVDQPQHF.

A single count supports this clonotype. The rearrangement uses TRBV7-9 and TRBJ1-2; TRBD1 matches 9 bases. J was trimmed by 8 bases and V by 4 bases; bases with no gene match: 5. In germline, CDR1 is SEHNR, CDR2 FQNEAQ (reference sequence). This CDR3 is built from 13 residues. The CDR3 here is CASSSWTGEGYTF. For the CDR3, the DNA is TGTGCCAGCAGCTCGTGGACAGGGGAAGGCTACACCTTC.

The rearrangement uses TRBV6-2 or TRBV6-3 and TRBJ2-1, with 15 bases lining up with TRBD2. The germline V gene has CDR1 MNHEY and CDR2 SVGEGT. The CDR3 covers 15 residues. V gave up 7 bases and J gave up 9 bases; unmatched junction bases: 7. The CDR3 DNA is TGTGCCAGCACCCCTCCGGGACTAGCGGGGGGTGAGCAGTTCTTC. As protein: CASTPPGLAGGEQFF.

V and J are TRBV19 and TRBJ2-7; 9 bases map to TRBD2. The CDR3 contains 14 residues. V trimming: 4 bases; J trimming: 3 bases; junction bases outside the gene matches: 4. Germline CDR1 is LNHDA and CDR2 is SQIVND (reference sequence). The CDR3: CASSTRTSDYEQYF. Written as DNA, the CDR3 is TGTGCCAGTAGTACCCGGACTAGCGACTACGAGCAGTACTTC. The full variable domain, its missing parts supplied by reference TRBV19 and TRBJ2-7, is DGGITQSPKYLFRKEGQNVTLSCEQNLNHDAMYWYRQDPGQGLRLIYYSQIVNDFQKGDIAEGYSVSREKKESFPLTVTSAQKNPTAFYLCASSTRTSDYEQYFGPGTRLTVT.

This clonotype was observed at least ten times. The chain employs TRBV28 and TRBJ2-1, with a tentative D call TRBD2 (7 bases). Trimming took 2 bases from V and 6 from J, leaving 14 bases between them. Germline CDR1 MDHEN, CDR2 SYDVKM. This CDR3 contains 15 residues. This CDR3 reads CASSLAGAQVNEQFF. The CDR3 bases are TGTGCCAGCAGTTTAGCGGGGGCGCAGGTCAATGAGCAGTTCTTC.

This chain links TRBV6-5 with TRBJ1-1, with TRBD1 matching 7 bases. Germline CDR1 and CDR2: MNHEY and SVGAGI. This CDR3 comprises 13 residues. V lost 6 bases to trimming and J lost 1 base; unmatched junction nucleotides: 2. CDR3 sequence: CASRGTENTEAFF. The CDR3 bases are TGTGCCAGCAGAGGGACAGAGAACACTGAAGCTTTCTTT.

The chain employs TRBV20-1 and TRBJ2-1, with 11 bases matching TRBD2. The junction had 2 bases not matched to a gene; V was cut back by 0 bases and J by 4 bases. CDR3 length equals 15 residues. CDR1 and CDR2 from the germline V gene are DFQATT and SNEGSKA (reference sequence). The CDR3 is CSARDIAGGYNEQFF. The CDR3 DNA reads TGCAGTGCTAGAGATATAGCGGGAGGGTACAATGAGCAGTTCTTC.

This clonotype was seen a handful of times. This chain uses TRBV6-2 or TRBV6-3 with TRBJ2-1; a weak D match, TRBD2 (6 bases). V dropped 7 bases and J dropped 4 bases, with 14 bases sitting between them. This CDR3 contains 14 residues. CDR1 is MNHEY, CDR2 SVGEGT, per germline. The CDR3 sequence: CASTKRRDYNEQFF. CDR3 sequence (DNA): TGTGCCAGCACCAAGAGGCGGGATTACAATGAGCAGTTCTTC.

This clonotype has ten or more counts. The rearrangement uses TRBV12-3 or TRBV12-4 and TRBJ2-7; D gene uncertain. The CDR3 consists of 15 residues. Trimming cost V 0 bases and J 2 bases, with 11 bases left between them. CDR3 residues: CASSLAGQSTYEQYF. The CDR3 region has the DNA TGTGCCAGCAGTTTAGCTGGCCAGTCTACCTACGAGCAGTACTTC.

V gene TRBV25-1 combines with J gene TRBJ2-5, with D perhaps TRBD1 or TRBD2 (5 bases each). CDR1 and CDR2 (germline): MGHDK, SYGVNS. V was shortened by 2 bases and J by 7 bases, with 14 bases between the two germline ends. This CDR3 spans 14 amino acids. The CDR3 DNA follows: TGTGCCAGCAGTGAAGTTGGCCAGAGGGGGACCCAGTACTTC. Protein sequence: CASSEVGQRGTQYF.

This clonotype was counted at least ten times. The rearrangement joins TRBV7-2 to TRBJ2-5; the D gene is possibly TRBD2 (6 bases). The CDR3 spans 11 residues. The V gene lost 6 bases and the J gene lost 9 bases, with 11 bases spanning the gap. Per germline, CDR1 SGHTA and CDR2 FQGNSA. The CDR3 sequence is CASSSRDSQYF. The CDR3 DNA is TGTGCCAGCAGTTCCCGGGACTCCCAGTACTTC. Looking up the rest from reference TRBV7-2 and TRBJ2-5 gives the full variable domain: GAGVSQSPSNKVTEKGKDVELRCDPISGHTALYWYRQSLGQGLEFLIYFQGNSAPDKSGLPSDRFSAERTGGSVSTLTIQRTQQEDSAVYLCASSSRDSQYFGPGTRLLVL.